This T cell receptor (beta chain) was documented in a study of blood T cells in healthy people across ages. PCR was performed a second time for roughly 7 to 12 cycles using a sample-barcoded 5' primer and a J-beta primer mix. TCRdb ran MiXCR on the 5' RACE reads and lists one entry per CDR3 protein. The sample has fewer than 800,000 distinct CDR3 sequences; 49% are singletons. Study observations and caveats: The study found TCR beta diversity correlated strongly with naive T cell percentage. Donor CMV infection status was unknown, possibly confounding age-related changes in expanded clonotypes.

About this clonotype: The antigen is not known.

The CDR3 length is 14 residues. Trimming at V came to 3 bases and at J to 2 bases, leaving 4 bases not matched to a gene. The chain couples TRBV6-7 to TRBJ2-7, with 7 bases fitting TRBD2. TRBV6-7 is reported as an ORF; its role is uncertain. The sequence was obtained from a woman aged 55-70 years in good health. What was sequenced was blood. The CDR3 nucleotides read TGTGCCAGCAGTTATCGGGGGGATGCCTACGAGCAGTACTTC. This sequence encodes CASSYRGDAYEQYF.